This T cell receptor beta chain was sequenced during a study of blood T cell repertoires in COVID-19. Study-wide context: From T cells, B-cell-depleted T cells, or PBMCs came the material, which was cDNA or gDNA.

Libraries were prepared by immunoSEQ multiplex PCR; TCRdb keeps only in-frame clonotypes and omits some of them. The sample has fewer than 200,000 clones; about 86% are singletons. This clone was seen only once. The germline CDR1 and CDR2 sequences are SQVTM and ANQGSEA. The CDR3 runs 13 residues. The V end lost 4 bases, the J end lost 6 bases, and 16 bases lay between the germline ends. The clonotype comes from a man aged 45 to 65 with active or convalescent COVID-19. The chain uses TRBV29-1 and TRBJ2-7, with D perhaps matching TRBD2 (7 bases). Sample: peripheral blood. This CDR3 is CSVVRGGEVEQYF. The CDR3 nucleotides read TGCAGCGTTGTAAGAGGGGGGGAGGTCGAGCAGTACTTC.